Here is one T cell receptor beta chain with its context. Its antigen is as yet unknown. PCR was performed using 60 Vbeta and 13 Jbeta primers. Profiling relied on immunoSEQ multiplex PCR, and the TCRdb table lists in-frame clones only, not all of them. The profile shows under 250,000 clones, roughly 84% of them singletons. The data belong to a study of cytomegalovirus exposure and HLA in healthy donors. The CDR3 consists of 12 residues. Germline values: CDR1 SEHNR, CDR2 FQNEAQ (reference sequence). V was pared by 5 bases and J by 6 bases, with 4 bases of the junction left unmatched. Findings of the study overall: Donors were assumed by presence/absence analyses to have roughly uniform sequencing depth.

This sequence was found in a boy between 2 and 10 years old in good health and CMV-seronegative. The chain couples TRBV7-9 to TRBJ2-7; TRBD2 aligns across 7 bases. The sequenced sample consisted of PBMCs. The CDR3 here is CASSPSGGEQYF. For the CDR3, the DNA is TGTGCCAGCAGCCCGTCGGGGGGCGAGCAGTACTTC.